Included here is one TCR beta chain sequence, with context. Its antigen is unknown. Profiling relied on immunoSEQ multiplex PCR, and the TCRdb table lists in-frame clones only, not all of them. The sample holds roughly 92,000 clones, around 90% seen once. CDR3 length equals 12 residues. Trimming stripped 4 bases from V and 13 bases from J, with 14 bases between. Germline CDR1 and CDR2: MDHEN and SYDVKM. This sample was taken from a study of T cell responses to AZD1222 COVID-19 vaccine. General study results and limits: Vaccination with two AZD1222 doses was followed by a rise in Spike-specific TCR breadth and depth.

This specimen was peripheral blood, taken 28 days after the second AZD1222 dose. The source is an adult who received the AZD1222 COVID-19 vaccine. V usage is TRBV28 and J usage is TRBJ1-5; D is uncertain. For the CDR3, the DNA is TGTGCCAGCAGTTGGCCCGGGAGGGAACAGCATTTT. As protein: CASSWPGREQHF. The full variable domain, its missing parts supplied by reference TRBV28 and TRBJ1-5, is DVKVTQSSRYLVKRTGEKVFLECVQDMDHENMFWYRQDPGLGLRLIYFSYDVKMKEKGDIPEGYSVSREKKERFSLILESASTNQTSMYLCASSWPGREQHFGDGTRLSIL.